This T cell receptor beta chain originates from a study of beta chain features in type 1 diabetes. Only one count was recorded for this clone. Its antigen remains unidentified. This CDR3 region has 15 residues. From germline, CDR1 is SGHRS and CDR2 YFSETQ. V was trimmed by 3 bases and J by 4 bases, leaving 16 bases between them. Of the isolated RNA, all was reverse transcribed, and so the sequenced material was expressed TCRB transcripts. The table came from immunoSEQ multiplex PCR; TCRdb's copy has only in-frame clones and leaves some out. The sample has around 260,000 clones, roughly a quarter seen once. Overall study findings and caveats: People with Type 1 diabetes carried modestly yet significantly shorter TCRB CDR3s in all four CD4+ subsets.

This receptor was obtained from a woman younger than 45 with type 1 diabetes. Input material: naive CD4+ T cells from blood. V and J are TRBV5-1 and TRBJ1-1; D gene ambiguous. The CDR3 sequence is CASSSLGPMSTEAFF. The DNA of the CDR3 is TGCGCCAGCAGCTCCCTTGGGCCTATGAGCACTGAAGCTTTCTTT.